This T cell receptor beta chain came from a study of T-cell memory formation after mild COVID-19. On the study more broadly: Clusters of TCRs were largely donor specific. Study conclusions and caveats: Shrinking CD4+ clones were chiefly CM and EM; CD8+ ones were chiefly EMRA. Clones that got smaller from day 15 to 85 had even CD4/CD8, while clones growing later tipped toward CD4+.

Constant-segment primers served in 5'RACE that generated TCR alpha and TCR beta cDNA libraries bearing sample barcodes and UMIs. One entry per CDR3 protein, called by TCRdb with MiXCR from the 5' RACE reads. The sample contains more than 150,000 distinct CDR3 sequences, less than 20% of which appear only once. The V end lost 0 bases, the J end lost 15 bases, and 16 bases lay between the germline ends. Germline V gene sequence: CDR1 SGDLS, CDR2 YYNGEE. The CDR3 is 13 residues long. With regard to this clonotype: Its antigen is currently unknown.

V gene TRBV9 combines with J gene TRBJ2-1; D is tentatively TRBD1 or TRBD2 (5 bases each). The TCR was taken from a man aged 18 to 29 who had mild COVID-19 (a few samples of this study predate the infection). Cell type and time point are not known. The sample comprised PBMCs or a T cell subset sorted from them (not recorded which). The CDR3 DNA is TGTGCCAGCAGCGTAGGGGGCTCGGGATTGGGGTTCTTC. As protein: CASSVGGSGLGFF.